The sequence of this T cell receptor (beta chain) was determined in a study of PD-L1 blockade in urothelial cancer. Looking at the study overall: A median of roughly 150,000 T cells was found in the blood samples.

Study conclusions and caveats: Survival was better when pretreatment blood TCR clonality fell below the median.

Sequencing was performed with immunoSEQ multiplex PCR; in TCRdb, only in-frame clones are kept and a portion is missing. The sample includes some 35,000 clones, 70% to 85% of them seen just once. This clone was found once. Its antigen is unknown. The TCR originated in a man aged 55 to 70 with urothelial cancer. The sequencing used PBMCs, collected around atezolizumab (anti-PD-L1) treatment.

DNA of the CDR3: TGTGCCAGCAGTCTAACAGGGGCCTACGAGCAGTACTTC. This codes for CASSLTGAYEQYF. This sequence joins TRBV6-5 and TRBJ2-7, with 7 bases that match TRBD1. With 5 bases clipped from V and 2 bases from J, the junction kept 3 bases outside the gene matches. This CDR3 has 13 residues. Germline CDR1 reads MNHEY; CDR2 reads SVGAGI.